The present TCR beta chain was sequenced within a study of OX40 agonist ivuxolimab in advanced cancers. About the study: Clinicians treated patients with ivuxolimab, an agonistic anti-OX40 (CD134) antibody. Study-wide points: The antigens recognized by the expanded peripheral T cells, that is their antigen specificity, were not determined.

TCRdb keeps only in-frame clones here, not all; method: immunoSEQ multiplex PCR. The profile shows about 19,000 clones, 86% of them singletons. The CDR3 consists of 13 residues. Germline V gene lookup returns CDR1 MNHNS and CDR2 SASEGT. V was clipped by 6 bases and J by 3 bases, with 12 bases between them. With regard to this clone: The antigen is not known.

The receptor was isolated from an adult with an advanced solid tumor such as melanoma, head and neck, liver or kidney cancer. V and J are TRBV6-1 and TRBJ2-7; D gene uncertain. The material sequenced was CD4+ or CD8+ T cells sorted from blood, taken in a trial of the OX40 agonist ivuxolimab. CDR3 in DNA: TGTGCCAGCAGCGAACGGGCTAACTACGAGCAGTACTTC. This encodes CASSERANYEQYF.